Listed below are T cell receptor beta chains from one sample, sequenced in a study of T cell responses to AZD1222 COVID-19 vaccine. Data came from immunoSEQ multiplex PCR; TCRdb stores just in-frame clones and leaves some out. The sample consists of about 35,000 clones, 85% to 90% of them appearing once. Sequenced material: peripheral blood, taken 28 days after the second AZD1222 dose. These receptors came from an adult who received the AZD1222 COVID-19 vaccine. Each CDR3 is given with its conserved first and last residue. Fields, in order: D gene, V gene, J gene, CDR3 protein. D genes are given only for firm matches.

-	TRBV7-8	TRBJ1-1	CASSLEEEMNTEAFF
-	TRBV4-2	TRBJ1-6	CASSPQGVAPLHF
TRBD1	TRBV9	TRBJ1-2	CASNPGQGLYGYTF
TRBD1	TRBV10-2	TRBJ1-3	CASKDRGSGNTIYF
TRBD1	TRBV10-3	TRBJ1-5	CAISESDRDRGSRYSNQPQHF
-	TRBV5-1	TRBJ2-1	CASSLDLSNEQFF
-	TRBV4-2	TRBJ1-2	CASSQDLAVGSGGYTF
TRBD1	TRBV3-1/TRBV3-2	TRBJ1-2	CASSQGWDRTTLYGYTF
-	TRBV28	TRBJ2-6	CASRAGANVLTF
-	TRBV28	TRBJ1-2	CASSLSSPYGYTF
TRBD2	TRBV24-1	TRBJ2-1	CATSVRGGGEQFF
TRBD1	TRBV28	TRBJ2-7	CAIRDRASYEQYF
-	TRBV6-5	TRBJ1-1	CASSSLGAGSSTEAFF
TRBD1	TRBV5-5	TRBJ1-1	CASSSTGGTEAFF
-	TRBV5-1	TRBJ1-2	CASRTGQTNYGYTF
TRBD2	TRBV28	TRBJ2-5	CASSPGSLAGVRETQYF
TRBD2	TRBV5-4	TRBJ2-7	CASSRTSGRTYEQYF
TRBD1	TRBV7-9	TRBJ1-2	CASSPQGAYGYTF
TRBD2	TRBV24-1	TRBJ2-1	CATSGASGTRSYNEQFF
TRBD1	TRBV13	TRBJ1-1	CASSLGRGQGTSEAFF